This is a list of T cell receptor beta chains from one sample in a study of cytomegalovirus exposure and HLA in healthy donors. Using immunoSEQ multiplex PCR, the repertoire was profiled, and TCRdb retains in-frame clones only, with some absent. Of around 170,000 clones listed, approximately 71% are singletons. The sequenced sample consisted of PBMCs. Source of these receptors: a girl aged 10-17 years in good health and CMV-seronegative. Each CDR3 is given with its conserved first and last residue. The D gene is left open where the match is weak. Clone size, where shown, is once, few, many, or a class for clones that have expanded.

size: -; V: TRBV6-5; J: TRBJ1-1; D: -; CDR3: CASSYPGRKAFF; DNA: TGTGCCAGCAGTTACCCAGGGAGGAAAGCTTTCTTT
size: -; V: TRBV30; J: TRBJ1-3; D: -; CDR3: CAWSATGRGYPSSGNTIYF; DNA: TGTGCCTGGAGCGCAACCGGCAGGGGTTACCCAAGCTCTGGAAACACCATATATTTT
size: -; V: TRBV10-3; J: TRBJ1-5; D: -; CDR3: CAISESSQAINQPQHF; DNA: TGTGCCATCAGTGAGTCGTCACAGGCGATCAATCAGCCCCAGCATTTT
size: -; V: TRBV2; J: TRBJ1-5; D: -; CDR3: CASSERGMSNQPQHF; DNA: TGTGCCAGCAGTGAAAGGGGGATGAGCAATCAGCCCCAGCATTTT
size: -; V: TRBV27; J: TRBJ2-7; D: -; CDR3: CASSRGVAGYEQYF; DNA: TGTGCCAGCAGCAGGGGGGTTGCAGGCTACGAGCAGTACTTC
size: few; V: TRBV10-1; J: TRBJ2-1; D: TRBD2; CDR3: CASSGSGGYADNEQFF; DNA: TGCGCCAGCAGTGGTAGCGGGGGATACGCTGACAATGAGCAGTTCTTC
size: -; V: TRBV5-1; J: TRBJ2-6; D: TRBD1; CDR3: CASSGTALSGANVLTF; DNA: TGCGCCAGCAGCGGGACAGCCCTCTCTGGGGCCAACGTCCTGACTTTC
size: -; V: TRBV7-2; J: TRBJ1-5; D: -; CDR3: CASSYRGNQPQHF; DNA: TGTGCCAGCAGTTACAGGGGCAATCAGCCCCAGCATTTT
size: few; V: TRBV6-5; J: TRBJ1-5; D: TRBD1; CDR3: CASSLTRGREQPQHF; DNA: TGTGCCAGCAGTTTAACCAGGGGGCGAGAGCAGCCCCAGCATTTT
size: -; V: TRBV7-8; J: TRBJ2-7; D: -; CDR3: CASSLGEQVIEQYF; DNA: TGTGCCAGCTCCCTCGGTGAGCAGGTAATCGAGCAGTACTTC
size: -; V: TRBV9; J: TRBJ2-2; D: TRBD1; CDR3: CASSLTGGRDTGELFF; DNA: TGTGCCAGCAGCCTAACAGGGGGCAGGGACACCGGGGAGCTGTTTTTT
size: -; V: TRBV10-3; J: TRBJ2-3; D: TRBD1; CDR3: CAISQGAADTQYF; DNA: TGTGCCATCAGCCAGGGGGCAGCAGATACGCAGTATTTT
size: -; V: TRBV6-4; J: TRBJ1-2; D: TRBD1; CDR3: CASSDGQGYGYTF; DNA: TGTGCCAGCAGTGACGGACAGGGCTATGGCTACACCTTC
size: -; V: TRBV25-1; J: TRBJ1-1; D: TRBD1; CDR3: CASSDPDRVKAFF; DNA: TGTGCCAGCAGTGATCCGGACAGGGTTAAAGCTTTCTTT
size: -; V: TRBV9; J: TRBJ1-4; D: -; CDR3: CASSVWGQTNEKLFF; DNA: TGTGCCAGCAGCGTATGGGGGCAGACCAATGAAAAACTGTTTTTT
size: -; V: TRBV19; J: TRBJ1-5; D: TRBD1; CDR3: CASSTRTGELQPQHF; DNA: TGTGCCAGTAGTACCCGGACAGGGGAGCTCCAGCCCCAGCATTTT
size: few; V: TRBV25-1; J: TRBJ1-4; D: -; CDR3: CASSDRGEVEKLFF; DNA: TGTGCCAGCAGTGACAGGGGTGAGGTTGAAAAACTGTTTTTT
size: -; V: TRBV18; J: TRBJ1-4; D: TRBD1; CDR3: CASSPYGSGGPEKLFF; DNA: TGTGCCAGCTCACCATATGGGTCAGGGGGCCCTGAAAAACTGTTTTTT
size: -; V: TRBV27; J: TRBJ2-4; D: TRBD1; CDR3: CASTSAEYRGLNIQYF; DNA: TGTGCCAGCACGAGCGCCGAGTACAGGGGGCTAAACATTCAGTACTTC
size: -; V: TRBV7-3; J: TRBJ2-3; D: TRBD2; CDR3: CASSPLAASTDTQYF; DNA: TGTGCCAGCAGCCCACTAGCGGCTAGCACAGATACGCAGTATTTT
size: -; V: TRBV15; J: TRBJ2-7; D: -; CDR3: CATSWQGGYEQYF; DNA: TGTGCCACCAGCTGGCAGGGGGGCTACGAGCAGTACTTC
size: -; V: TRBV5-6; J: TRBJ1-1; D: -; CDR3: CASSYLGKGSNAEAFF; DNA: TGTGCCAGCAGCTACTTAGGAAAAGGGAGTAACGCCGAAGCTTTCTTT
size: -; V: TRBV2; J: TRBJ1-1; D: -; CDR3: CASRRPTGGNTEAFF; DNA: TGTGCCAGCAGACGCCCCACGGGGGGTAACACTGAAGCTTTCTTT
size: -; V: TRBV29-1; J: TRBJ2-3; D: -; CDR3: CSVEPEGNTQYF; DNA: TGCAGCGTTGAACCGGAGGGGAATACGCAGTATTTT
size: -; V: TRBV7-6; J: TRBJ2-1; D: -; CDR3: CASSRGGVTSYNEQFF; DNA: TGTGCCAGCAGTCGCGGCGGGGTCACCTCCTACAATGAGCAGTTCTTC